This is a list of T cell receptor beta chains from one sample in a study of cytomegalovirus exposure and HLA in healthy donors. Libraries were prepared by immunoSEQ multiplex PCR; TCRdb keeps only in-frame clonotypes and omits some of them. The sample yields 110,000 to 150,000 clones, around 72% seen once. The specimen was PBMCs. All receptors derive from a man aged 40-49 years in good health and CMV-seronegative. CDR3s leave out the opening cysteine and the closing phenylalanine or tryptophan.

CDR3 length | V gene | CDR3 protein
11 | TRBV2 | ASSEGRNQPQH
14 | TRBV9 | ASSVALAGGYNEQF
11 | TRBV5-1 | ASSLVETDTQY
12 | TRBV5-6 | ASSLFGQGYGYT
17 | TRBV29-1 | SVEDPPRQGASHTYEQY
12 | TRBV4-1 | ASSRTGSGEKLF
12 | TRBV5-1 | ASSLSGSGNTIY
14 | TRBV5-1 | ASSPLRAGGQGEQF
12 | TRBV7-9 | ASSPDSLMETQY
13 | TRBV25-1 | ASSESGGSGYGYT
13 | TRBV7-3 | ASSFSPGGGNTIY
13 | TRBV7-2 | ASSPTGGRSYEQY
14 | TRBV30 | AWRGGTGGGNTEAF
11 | TRBV30 | AWATGKVYGYP
13 | TRBV5-5 | ASSLGGGLMYEQY
14 | TRBV6-1 | ASSGTGGFGNQPQH
10 | TRBV5-1 | ASMGGINEQY
15 | TRBV27 | ASRPRTVAGVIDTQY
9 | TRBV2 | ASRQAIGYT
13 | TRBV7-2 | ASSLAEYRVYGYT
11 | TRBV12-2 | ARVSGGTGELF
13 | TRBV6-1 | ASTGTSGPADTQY